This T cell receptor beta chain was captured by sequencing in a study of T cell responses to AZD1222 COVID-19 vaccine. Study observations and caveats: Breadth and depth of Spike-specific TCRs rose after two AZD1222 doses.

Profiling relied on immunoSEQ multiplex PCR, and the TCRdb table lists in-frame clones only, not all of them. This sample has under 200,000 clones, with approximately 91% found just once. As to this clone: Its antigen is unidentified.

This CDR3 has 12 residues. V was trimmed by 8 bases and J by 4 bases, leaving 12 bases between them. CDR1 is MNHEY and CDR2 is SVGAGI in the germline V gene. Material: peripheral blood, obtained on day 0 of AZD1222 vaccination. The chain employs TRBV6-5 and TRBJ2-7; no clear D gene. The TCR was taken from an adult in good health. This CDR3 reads CASGSFSYEQYF. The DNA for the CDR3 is TGTGCCAGCGGTAGTTTTTCTTACGAGCAGTACTTC.